A selection of T cell receptor beta chains follows, all from one sample in a study of graft-versus-host responses after intestinal transplantation. These receptors have no identified antigens. Using immunoSEQ multiplex PCR, the repertoire was profiled, and TCRdb retains in-frame clones only, with some absent. The repertoire holds approximately 63,000 clones, about 94% seen once, with about 0.38% in the top ten. The sequences come from unstimulated CD4+ T cells sorted from spleen or lymph node cells, collected before transplant. Source of these receptors: a human donor who was the organ donor for an intestinal transplant. Both conserved end residues are part of each CDR3. The D gene is left open where the match is weak. The listing skips clone size in some rows; elsewhere it reads once, few, many or a size class.

D	J	size	V	CDR3	DNA
TRBD1	TRBJ2-1	.	TRBV5-1	CASRQGQSYNEQFF	TGCGCCAGCCGACAGGGGCAATCCTACAATGAGCAGTTCTTC
TRBD2	TRBJ2-1	.	TRBV2	CASSYSLAGGENEQFF	TGTGCCAGCAGTTATTCTTTAGCGGGGGGGGAGAATGAGCAGTTCTTC
.	TRBJ2-2	.	TRBV19	CASTLMGGAPARTGELFF	TGTGCCAGTACCTTAATGGGGGGGGCACCAGCCCGCACCGGGGAGCTGTTTTTT
.	TRBJ1-1	.	TRBV2	CASNRVGNTEAFF	TGTGCCAGTAACAGGGTTGGGAACACTGAAGCTTTCTTT
TRBD1	TRBJ1-1	.	TRBV5-4	CASSSRGPGAEAFF	TGTGCCAGCAGCTCTAGGGGGCCGGGAGCTGAAGCTTTCTTT
.	TRBJ2-7	.	TRBV10-3	CAISESVGGPYEQYF	TGTGCCATCAGTGAGTCGGTTGGGGGCCCCTACGAGCAGTACTTC
.	TRBJ2-3	.	TRBV5-5	CASSLPLGGSLAPNTQYF	TGTGCCAGCAGCTTACCTCTCGGGGGTTCCTTGGCACCCAATACGCAGTATTTT
.	TRBJ2-7	.	TRBV19	CASSISGFPYEQYF	TGTGCCAGTAGTATATCGGGCTTCCCCTACGAGCAGTACTTC
TRBD1	TRBJ2-7	.	TRBV10-3	CAISEVDRAKEQYF	TGTGCCATCAGTGAGGTGGACAGGGCAAAAGAGCAGTACTTC
.	TRBJ1-4	.	TRBV7-9	CASSPRGRPNEKLFF	TGTGCCAGCAGCCCCCGGGGGAGGCCTAATGAAAAACTGTTTTTT
TRBD1	TRBJ2-1	.	TRBV5-1	CASSYHPGGTSNEQFF	TGCGCCAGCAGCTACCACCCAGGGGGAACGAGCAATGAGCAGTTCTTC
TRBD1	TRBJ2-7	.	TRBV11-2	CASSVTRDREGGGGEQYF	TGTGCCAGCAGCGTGACCCGGGACAGGGAAGGAGGAGGTGGCGAGCAGTACTTC
TRBD1	TRBJ2-3	.	TRBV5-1	CASSLRGTGTDTQYF	TGCGCCAGCAGCTTGCGAGGGACAGGGACGGATACGCAGTATTTT
TRBD1	TRBJ1-4	.	TRBV6-5	CASSRGQGREKLFF	TGTGCCAGCAGCCGGGGACAGGGTAGGGAAAAACTGTTTTTT
TRBD1	TRBJ1-1	.	TRBV11-2	CATRGGQGLRMNTEAFF	TGTGCCACAAGGGGGGGACAGGGCCTACGGATGAACACTGAAGCTTTCTTT
.	TRBJ2-7	once	TRBV6-6	CASSYAGGSYEQYF	TGTGCCAGCAGTTACGCAGGTGGGTCCTACGAGCAGTACTTC
TRBD1	TRBJ2-6	.	TRBV7-9	CASSIQGFGANVLTF	TGTGCCAGCAGCATACAGGGGTTCGGGGCCAACGTCCTGACTTTC
.	TRBJ1-2	.	TRBV6-6	CASSPGQKVRGGYTF	TGTGCCAGCAGCCCGGGACAAAAAGTACGAGGTGGCTACACCTTC
.	TRBJ1-2	.	TRBV19	CASSMGYGYTF	TGTGCCAGTAGTATGGGGTATGGCTACACCTTC
TRBD2	TRBJ2-3	few	TRBV5-1	CASRPSGGGAGDTQYF	TGCGCCAGCAGACCGAGTGGCGGGGGGGCTGGAGATACGCAGTATTTT
TRBD1	TRBJ1-5	.	TRBV19	CASSATGGNQPQHF	TGTGCCAGTAGTGCGACAGGGGGTAATCAGCCCCAGCATTTT
.	TRBJ1-6	.	TRBV6-5	CASRGGFSYNSPLHF	TGTGCCAGCCGGGGCGGATTCTCCTATAATTCACCCCTCCACTTT
TRBD2	TRBJ2-4	.	TRBV27	CASSPRGLAKGDKNIQYF	TGTGCCAGCAGTCCAAGGGGACTAGCGAAAGGGGACAAAAACATTCAGTACTTC
.	TRBJ1-1	.	TRBV5-6	CASSLTVLIHTEAFF	TGTGCCAGCAGCTTGACAGTTTTAATCCACACTGAAGCTTTCTTT
.	TRBJ1-6	.	TRBV30	CAWSVRRSPPLHF	TGTGCCTGGAGTGTACGTCGTTCCCCACCCCTCCACTTT
.	TRBJ2-7	.	TRBV19	CASSIRMPQRGGIEQYF	TGTGCCAGTAGTATTCGTATGCCTCAGCGTGGTGGGATCGAGCAGTACTTC
.	TRBJ1-5	once	TRBV21-1	CASSKGRVQPQHF	TGTGCCAGCAGCAAAGGCAGGGTGCAGCCCCAGCATTTT
.	TRBJ2-7	.	TRBV7-2	CASSLEGGREQYF	TGTGCCAGCAGCTTAGAAGGGGGTCGAGAGCAGTACTTC
.	TRBJ2-7	.	TRBV5-1	CASSVRFKGIYEQYF	TGCGCCAGCAGCGTGAGATTCAAGGGTATTTACGAGCAGTACTTC
.	TRBJ1-3	.	TRBV4-3	CASSQEWGRREAGNTIYF	TGCGCCAGCAGCCAAGAATGGGGACGACGAGAGGCTGGAAACACCATATATTTT
.	TRBJ2-7	once	TRBV6-1	CASSRTPLSYEQYF	TGTGCCAGCAGTAGGACCCCACTCTCCTACGAGCAGTACTTC
TRBD2	TRBJ2-5	.	TRBV7-9	CASSSGLAGTTYQETQYF	TGTGCCAGCAGCTCCGGACTAGCGGGGACTACATACCAAGAGACCCAGTACTTC
TRBD1	TRBJ1-5	once	TRBV5-8	CASSLRGRGSNQPQHF	TGTGCCAGCAGCCTCAGGGGGCGGGGTAGCAATCAGCCCCAGCATTTT
.	TRBJ1-6	once	TRBV7-3	CASSRGTLNSPLHF	TGTGCCAGCAGCCGCGGGACACTTAATTCACCCCTCCACTTT
TRBD2	TRBJ2-7	.	TRBV11-2	CASSALLLAGTYEQYF	TGTGCCAGCAGCGCCCTTTTACTAGCGGGGACCTACGAGCAGTACTTC
TRBD1	TRBJ1-5	once	TRBV10-3	CAISEGDRGAQPQHF	TGTGCCATCAGTGAGGGGGACAGGGGGGCTCAGCCCCAGCATTTT
TRBD1	TRBJ1-5	.	TRBV4-3	CASGLLRDSNPWGPQHF	TGCGCCAGCGGACTACTTAGGGACAGCAATCCCTGGGGGCCCCAGCATTTT